Below, 10 T cell receptor beta chains from the same sample are listed, as sequenced in a study of CD8+CD57+ T cells in acquired aplastic anemia. Sequenced patients had shown CD8+CD57+ cell expansion by flow cytometry. Profiles of TCR beta VDJ and CDR3 were generated from a genomic DNA template. TCRdb used MiXCR to reprocess the reads, holding one entry per CDR3 protein. The repertoire holds around 150,000 distinct CDR3 sequences, with roughly 48% as singletons. Sequencing input: sorted CD4+, CD8+, or CD8+CD57+ T cells (not recorded which) from PBMCs. Source of these receptors: a human donor with aplastic anemia.

In its sample, this clonotype was seen once. The V call is TRBV15, the J call TRBJ1-1, with 11 bases aligning to TRBD1. V lost 2 bases and J lost 4; bases outside the gene matches: 9. This CDR3 spans 17 amino acids. Germline assignment: CDR1 LNHNV and CDR2 YYDKDF (reference sequence). The CDR3, as DNA: TGTGCCACCAGCAGACCATTTCCGGGACAGGGGGTCACTGAAGCTTTCTTT. Protein product: CATSRPFPGQGVTEAFF.

This clonotype came up a few times. The chain employs TRBV10-3 and TRBJ1-1, with D perhaps matching TRBD1 (6 bases). The germline V gene encodes CDR1 ENHRY and CDR2 SYGVKD. The V and J ends lost 6 bases and 7 bases respectively, with 12 bases between them. The CDR3 contains 12 residues. The CDR3 region is CAIRRTEDEAFF. CDR3 coding DNA: TGTGCCATCAGACGGACAGAAGATGAAGCTTTCTTT.

This chain links TRBV9 with TRBJ2-1; 10 bases map to TRBD1. The germline gives CDR1 SGDLS, CDR2 YYNGEE. CDR3 length equals 17 residues. The trim removed 4 bases at V and 8 bases at J, leaving 15 bases unmatched. CDR3 sequence (DNA): TGTGCCAGCAGCACCCGGGACAGGGGAAAGGGTGGCGATGAGCAGTTCTTC. It translates to CASSTRDRGKGGDEQFF.

This clonotype was recorded at least ten times. The chain employs TRBV5-1 and TRBJ2-5; 8 nucleotides agree with TRBD2. V shed 2 bases, J shed 2 bases, and the junction held 2 bases outside the gene matches. CDR1 and CDR2 (germline): SGHRS, YFSETQ. The CDR3 spans 14 residues. CDR3 DNA sequence: TGCGCCAGCAGCTTCACTAGCGGACAAGAGACCCAGTACTTC. It translates to CASSFTSGQETQYF.

This chain links TRBV24-1 with TRBJ1-2, with 8 nucleotides matching TRBD1. CDR1 and CDR2 (germline): KGHDR, SFDVKD. Trimming took 3 bases from V and 8 from J; bases not matched to a gene: 7. CDR3 length: 14 amino acids. As DNA, the CDR3 is TGTGCCACCAGTGATCTGCAGTCAGGGGGCGGCTACACCTTC. Amino acids: CATSDLQSGGGYTF.

This clonotype was detected many times. J is TRBJ2-7 and V is TRBV5-6; no clear D. Germline V gene data show CDR1 as SGHDT and CDR2 as YYEEEE. V was shortened by 3 bases and J by 5 bases, with 6 bases between the two germline ends. The CDR3 is made up of 11 amino acids. The CDR3 loop reads CASSSSNEQYF. CDR3 sequence (DNA): TGTGCCAGCAGCTCGTCGAACGAGCAGTACTTC.

In this sample, this clonotype turned up a few times. The chain carries TRBV29-1 and TRBJ2-2; the match to TRBD2 covers 7 bases. The CDR3 is made up of 13 amino acids. V gave up 3 bases and J gave up 3 bases; unmatched junction bases: 1. From germline, CDR1 is SQVTM and CDR2 ANQGSEA. Here the CDR3 reads CSVDSGYTGELFF. CDR3 coding DNA: TGCAGCGTTGATAGCGGGTACACCGGGGAGCTGTTTTTT.

This clonotype was counted only a few times. The rearrangement uses TRBV4-2 and TRBJ1-5; D might be TRBD1 (5 bases). Trimming removed 0 bases at V and 1 base at J, with 13 bases between. The CDR3 spans 17 residues. CDR1 and CDR2 from the germline V gene are LGHNA and YNFKEQ. The CDR3 sequence is CASSQDGRPGSNQPQHF. CDR3 nucleotides: TGTGCCAGCAGCCAAGATGGGAGACCAGGGAGCAATCAGCCCCAGCATTTT.

A single count supports this clonotype. The rearrangement uses TRBV15 and TRBJ2-1; perhaps TRBD1 as D (5 bases). The CDR3 runs 15 residues. V was shortened by 0 bases and J by 7 bases, with 13 bases between the two germline ends. The germline V gene encodes CDR1 LNHNV and CDR2 YYDKDF (reference sequence). CDR3 in DNA: TGTGCCACCAGCAGAGATCGTTCAGGGATTAATGAGCAGTTCTTC. It is translated as CATSRDRSGINEQFF.

V usage is TRBV2 and J usage is TRBJ2-1; possibly TRBD1 or TRBD2 for D (6 bases each). Germline CDR1 reads SNHLY; CDR2 reads FYNNEI. CDR3 length: 13 residues. Trimming left V 9 bases short and J 9 bases short, with 18 bases between. DNA for the CDR3: TGTGCCAGTTCCATTGGGGGGCTTAGTGAGCAGTTCTTC. This gives the protein CASSIGGLSEQFF.